The 29 T cell receptor beta chains below all came from one sample that was sequenced in a study of T-cell reconstitution after alpha-beta-depleted transplantation in children. Using unique molecular identifiers, the investigators prepared the TCRbeta library. Each CDR3 protein is one row after TCRdb ran MiXCR on the PCR reads. The sample lists roughly 350,000 distinct CDR3 sequences; 10% were seen once. The sequenced sample was PBMCs from the stem cell graft donor, obtained from the stem cell graft. Source of these receptors: a human donor who donated a stem cell graft to a child with acute lymphoblastic leukemia.

This clonotype has just a few counts. Its ends do not fully match the called genes, so a read error is possible. This chain joins TRBV9 and TRBJ2-6; the D gene could be TRBD1 or TRBD2 (5 bases each). The CDR3 length is 14 residues. Germline CDR1 reads SGDLS; CDR2 reads YYNGEE. The DNA for the CDR3 is TGTGCCAGCAGCGTGGACTCTGGGGCCAACGGCCTGACTTTC. Translated: CASSVDSGANGLTF.

Comment on this clonotype: One end of the junction varies from germline; a read error may be responsible. The CDR3 nucleotides are TGCGGCGTTGGGCACAATGAGCAGTTCTTC. As protein: CGVGHNEQFF. The chain combines TRBV29-1 with TRBJ2-1; D gene ambiguous. The germline CDR1 and CDR2 sequences are SQVTM and ANQGSEA. This CDR3 region has 10 residues.

This chain connects TRBV20-1 to TRBJ2-2; 7 bases match TRBD2. The trim removed 0 bases at V and 1 base at J, leaving 8 bases unmatched. Per the germline V gene, CDR1 is DFQATT and CDR2 is SNEGSKA (reference sequence). This CDR3 has 17 residues. The DNA of the CDR3 is TGCAGTGCTAGAGATCTCAGCGGGATAGAGAACACCGGGGAGCTGTTTTTT. The encoded protein is CSARDLSGIENTGELFF.

The sample holds one count of this clonotype. The genes are TRBV4-3 and TRBJ2-4, with 7 nucleotides matching TRBD1. Germline V CDR1 and CDR2: LGHNA, YSLEER. V was clipped by 1 base and J by 7 bases; unmatched bases: 4. The CDR3 has 14 amino acids. CDR3: CASSQGGGWNIQYF. CDR3 DNA: TGCGCCAGCAGCCAAGGAGGGGGCTGGAACATTCAGTACTTC.

Comments on this clonotype: An end of the junction differs from the germline gene, which may be a read error. The chain couples TRBV5-5 to TRBJ2-1; 7 nucleotides align to TRBD2. This CDR3 has 14 amino acids. The germline V gene has CDR1 SGHKS and CDR2 YYEKEE (reference sequence). Written as DNA, the CDR3 is TGTGCCACCAGCTTCCCGGGACTATACAATGAGCAGTTCTTC. It encodes CATSFPGLYNEQFF.

The chain joins TRBV6-5 to TRBJ2-3, with D perhaps matching TRBD1 or TRBD2 (6 bases each). The CDR3 has 14 residues. The V end lost 6 bases, the J end lost 6 bases, and 16 bases lay between the germline ends. Germline assignment: CDR1 MNHEY and CDR2 SVGAGI. The CDR3 nucleotides read TGTGCCAGCAGAAACCTGGGGGGCGCGGATACGCAGTATTTT. It encodes CASRNLGGADTQYF.

This clonotype was counted many times. This chain joins TRBV5-1 and TRBJ2-5, with D possibly TRBD1 on 6 matching bases. V gave up 5 bases and J gave up 5 bases, with 16 bases separating them. CDR1 SGHRS and CDR2 YFSETQ come from the germline V gene. This CDR3 has 14 amino acids. The CDR3, as DNA: TGCGCCAGCAGACCCGGGACAAGGGGGGAGACCCAGTACTTC. Amino acid sequence: CASRPGTRGETQYF.

This clonotype has a handful of counts. V and J are TRBV6-1 and TRBJ2-1; 10 bases align to TRBD2. The CDR3 runs to 15 residues. Germline loops: CDR1 MNHNS, CDR2 SASEGT. J lost 8 bases, V lost 3 bases, and 7 bases had no gene match. In DNA, the CDR3 is TGTGCCAGCAGTGATCTAGCGGGAGCGAGCGATGAGCAGTTCTTC. Translated, it gives CASSDLAGASDEQFF.

This clonotype has at least ten counts. V usage is TRBV5-1 and J usage is TRBJ2-1; 7 bases are a match to TRBD1. CDR1 and CDR2 (germline): SGHRS, YFSETQ. The CDR3 loop spans 14 amino acids. The junction had 3 bases not matched to a gene; V was cut back by 4 bases and J by 2 bases. Written as DNA, the CDR3 is TGCGCCAGCAGCGTAGGACAGGCCTACAATGAGCAGTTCTTC. This sequence encodes CASSVGQAYNEQFF. Supplemented by reference TRBV5-1 and TRBJ2-1, the full variable domain reads KAGVTQTPRYLIKTRGQQVTLSCSPISGHRSVSWYQQTPGQGLQFLFEYFSETQRNKGNFPGRFSGRQFSNSRSEMNVSTLELGDSALYLCASSVGQAYNEQFFGPGTRLTVL.

The chain's CDR3 is CASSYSTGTRGYTF. The CDR3 DNA follows: TGTGCCAGCAGTTACTCGACGGGGACGCGGGGCTACACCTTC. The gene calls are TRBV6-5 and TRBJ1-2, with D possibly being TRBD1 (5 bases). This CDR3 spans 14 amino acids. Trimming took off 0 bases at V and 8 bases at J, with 13 bases between the two ends. Germline assignment: CDR1 MNHEY and CDR2 SVGAGI.

This clonotype was seen a few times. The chain has TRBV4-3 and TRBJ2-5; TRBD2 might be the D (6 bases). Germline V gene lookup returns CDR1 LGHNA and CDR2 YSLEER. V was clipped by 0 bases and J by 4 bases, with 12 bases between them. This CDR3 has 15 residues. The CDR3 is CASSQEYGSGETQYF. The CDR3 DNA follows: TGCGCCAGCAGCCAAGAATACGGGAGTGGAGAGACCCAGTACTTC.

This chain connects TRBV20-1 to TRBJ2-3; D assignment may be TRBD1 or TRBD2 (5 bases each). V was shortened by 3 bases and J by 1 base, with 14 bases between the two germline ends. The CDR3 extends over 15 amino acids. The germline V gene has CDR1 DFQATT and CDR2 SNEGSKA (reference sequence). The CDR3 region has the DNA TGCAGTGCTAGGATGGGGGAGAGCCGCACAGATACGCAGTATTTT. It translates to CSARMGESRTDTQYF.

The chain couples TRBV21-1 to TRBJ2-6; TRBD2, the table's D call, lacks a check against the DNA. TRBV21-1 is a documented pseudogene. CDR3 length equals 19 residues. In nucleotides, the CDR3 is TGTGCCAGCAGCAAAGGTCGGAGACTAGCGGGTTCTGGGGCCAACGTCCTGACTTTC. This translates into CASSKGRRLAGSGANVLTF.

The V call is TRBV7-9, the J call TRBJ2-6, with a tentative D call TRBD2 (7 bases). V shed 5 bases and J shed 3 bases, with 14 bases lying between them. CDR3 length equals 16 residues. Germline V gene lookup returns CDR1 SEHNR and CDR2 FQNEAQ (reference sequence). CDR3 loop: CASSHLGGLGANVLTF. The CDR3 nucleotides read TGTGCCAGCAGCCACTTGGGGGGGCTTGGGGCCAACGTCCTGACTTTC. The full variable domain, completed using reference TRBV7-9 and TRBJ2-6, is DTGVSQNPRHKITKRGQNVTFRCDPISEHNRLYWYRQTLGQGPEFLTYFQNEAQLEKSRLLSDRFSAERPKGSFSTLEIQRTEQGDSAMYLCASSHLGGLGANVLTFGAGSRLTVL.

This clonotype was recorded only once. The chain couples TRBV6-5 to TRBJ2-3, with D uncertain. CDR1 is MNHEY, CDR2 SVGAGI, per germline. CDR3 length equals 11 residues. Trimming removed 2 bases at V and 7 bases at J, with 4 bases between. The CDR3 here is CASSYTNTQYF. In DNA, the CDR3 is TGTGCCAGCAGTTACACCAATACGCAGTATTTT.

Concerning this clonotype: This could be a read error, since a much larger clone is one nucleotide away. As DNA, the CDR3 is TGTGTCACCAGCAGTGTTAACACTGAAGCTTTCTTT. It is translated as CVTSSVNTEAFF. This chain joins TRBV15 and TRBJ1-1, with D unclear. The CDR3 runs to 12 residues. The germline V gene encodes CDR1 LNHNV and CDR2 YYDKDF (reference sequence).

The chain combines TRBV11-1 with TRBJ2-2; the D is unclear. Germline loops: CDR1 SGHAT, CDR2 FQDESV (reference sequence). CDR3 size: 17 residues. Trimming left V 1 base short and J 1 base short, with 13 bases between. CDR3 residues: CASSLGAATLNTGELFF. The CDR3 DNA reads TGTGCCAGCAGCTTAGGAGCCGCGACACTGAACACCGGGGAGCTGTTTTTT.

The chain uses TRBV5-1 and TRBJ2-7, with 10 bases matching TRBD1. This CDR3 is built from 17 residues. With V trimmed by 4 bases and J by 3 bases, 13 bases remained unmatched. CDR1 is SGHRS, CDR2 YFSETQ, per germline. The CDR3 sequence: CASSRGDGQGVFYEQYF. Written as DNA, the CDR3 is TGCGCCAGCAGCCGAGGGGACGGACAGGGGGTCTTCTACGAGCAGTACTTC.

This clonotype was counted between two and nine times. The chain uses TRBV11-1 and TRBJ2-3; TRBD2 aligns across 8 bases. The CDR3 has 19 residues. With 5 bases clipped from V and 2 bases from J, the junction kept 18 bases outside the gene matches. Germline CDR1 is SGHAT and CDR2 is FQDESV (reference sequence). The CDR3 DNA reads TGTGCCAGCAGCGCTAGCGGGTGGGCCCCAGGGGCTCACACAGATACGCAGTATTTT. It specifies CASSASGWAPGAHTDTQYF.

In this sample, this clonotype turned up a few times. In nucleotides, the CDR3 is TGCAGTGCTAGTCGGCCAAGCACAGATACGCAGTATTTT. Protein product: CSASRPSTDTQYF. The chain couples TRBV20-1 to TRBJ2-3; no reliable D call. V was clipped by 3 bases and J by 0 bases, with 7 bases between them. Germline CDR1 is DFQATT and CDR2 is SNEGSKA (reference sequence). The CDR3 contains 13 residues.

J is TRBJ1-1 and V is TRBV4-1, with D perhaps matching TRBD1 (5 bases). This CDR3 is 16 amino acids long. Germline V gene sequence: CDR1 MGHRA, CDR2 YSYEKL. V shed 2 bases and J shed 4 bases, with 17 bases lying between them. CDR3 DNA sequence: TGCGCCAGCAGCCAACCTACCCGGGGGGGAAGCACTGAAGCTTTCTTT. It specifies CASSQPTRGGSTEAFF.

The J gene is TRBJ2-7, the V gene TRBV4-2; 8 bases match TRBD2. This CDR3 has 14 residues. V gave up 10 bases and J gave up 4 bases; unmatched junction bases: 12. Germline V lookup: CDR1 LGHNA, CDR2 YNFKEQ. The CDR3 region has the DNA TGTGCCATGAGCTACGGGACTAGGAGGTACGAGCAGTACTTC. Its protein product is CAMSYGTRRYEQYF.

The chain uses TRBV7-2 and TRBJ1-2; 7 positions agree with TRBD1. CDR3 size: 16 residues. Germline CDR1 is SGHTA and CDR2 is FQGNSA. V lost 1 base, J lost 3 bases, and 8 bases stayed unmatched. In DNA form, the CDR3 reads TGTGCCAGCAGCTTAGTCAACAGGGGAGGTGACTATGGCTACACCTTC. Protein: CASSLVNRGGDYGYTF.

CDR3 coding DNA: TGTGCCAGCCCGAAACCCAAAGAAGGGGGCAAGGCTTTCTTT. Protein product: CASPKPKEGGKAFF. This chain joins TRBV7-4 and TRBJ1-1; TRBD1 aligns across 7 bases. V trimming: 8 bases; J trimming: 11 bases; junction bases outside the gene matches: 17. CDR1 SGHVT and CDR2 SQSDAQ come from the germline V gene. The CDR3 has 14 residues.

J is TRBJ2-1 and V is TRBV11-2, with a weak D call TRBD1 (5 bases). The germline V gene has CDR1 SGHAT and CDR2 FQNNGV. V dropped 8 bases and J dropped 10 bases, with 12 bases sitting between them. The CDR3 runs 11 residues. The CDR3 region is CASGPGLEQFF. For the CDR3, the DNA is TGTGCCAGCGGCCCAGGGTTGGAGCAGTTCTTC.

This clonotype appeared a few times. The chain is built from TRBV5-1 and TRBJ2-7; a possible D gene is TRBD1 (6 bases). CDR3 length: 11 residues. V was pared by 3 bases and J by 12 bases, with 13 bases between. Germline V gene lookup returns CDR1 SGHRS and CDR2 YFSETQ. The CDR3 loop reads CASSWGTRMYF. Here the CDR3 DNA reads TGCGCCAGCAGCTGGGGGACACGGATGTACTTC.

This sequence joins TRBV27 and TRBJ1-6; tentatively, D is TRBD1 (5 bases). Germline CDR1 MNHEY, CDR2 SMNVEV (reference sequence). V lost 3 bases, J lost 10 bases, and 10 bases lay in between. The CDR3 runs to 13 residues. The CDR3 is CASSLGGYSPLHF. The CDR3 DNA follows: TGTGCCAGCAGTTTGGGGGGGTACTCACCCCTCCACTTT.

This chain connects TRBV5-5 to TRBJ2-7; the match to TRBD1 covers 9 bases. V shed 3 bases, J shed 6 bases, and the junction held 10 bases outside the gene matches. Germline CDR1 SGHKS, CDR2 YYEKEE (reference sequence). The CDR3 consists of 15 residues. CDR3 sequence reads: CASSSKPGQGIEQYF. The DNA for the CDR3 is TGTGCCAGCAGCTCCAAACCGGGACAGGGAATCGAGCAGTACTTC. The whole variable domain, remainder taken from reference TRBV5-5 and TRBJ2-7, is DAGVTQSPTHLIKTRGQQVTLRCSPISGHKSVSWYQQVLGQGPQFIFQYYEKEERGRGNFPDRFSARQFPNYSSELNVNALLLGDSALYLCASSSKPGQGIEQYFGPGTRLTVT.

This clonotype was found many times. This sequence joins TRBV20-1 and TRBJ2-1; TRBD1 matches at 9 bases. The CDR3 contains 15 residues. Germline V gene lookup returns CDR1 DFQATT and CDR2 SNEGSKA (reference sequence). Germline trimming cut 5 bases from V and 5 bases from J; bases unmatched to any gene: 10. Here the CDR3 DNA reads TGCAGTGCTCCGAATGCGGGACAGGGAAACAATGAGCAGTTCTTC. It encodes CSAPNAGQGNNEQFF.